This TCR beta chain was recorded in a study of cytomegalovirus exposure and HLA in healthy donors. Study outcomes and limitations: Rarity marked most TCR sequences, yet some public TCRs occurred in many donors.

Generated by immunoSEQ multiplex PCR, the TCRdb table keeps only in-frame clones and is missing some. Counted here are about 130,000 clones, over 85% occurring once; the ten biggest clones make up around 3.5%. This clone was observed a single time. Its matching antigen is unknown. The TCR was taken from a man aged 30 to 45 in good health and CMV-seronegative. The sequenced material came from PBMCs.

The DNA for the CDR3 is TGTGCCAGCAGTTACGCGAGATATAGCTCCTACAATGAGCAGTTCTTC. It is translated as CASSYARYSSYNEQFF. The rearrangement uses TRBV6-6 and TRBJ2-1; D is uncertain. The V end was cut by 2 bases, the J end by 0 bases, with 11 bases between. The germline gives CDR1 MNHNY, CDR2 SVGAGI (reference sequence). The CDR3 has 16 residues.